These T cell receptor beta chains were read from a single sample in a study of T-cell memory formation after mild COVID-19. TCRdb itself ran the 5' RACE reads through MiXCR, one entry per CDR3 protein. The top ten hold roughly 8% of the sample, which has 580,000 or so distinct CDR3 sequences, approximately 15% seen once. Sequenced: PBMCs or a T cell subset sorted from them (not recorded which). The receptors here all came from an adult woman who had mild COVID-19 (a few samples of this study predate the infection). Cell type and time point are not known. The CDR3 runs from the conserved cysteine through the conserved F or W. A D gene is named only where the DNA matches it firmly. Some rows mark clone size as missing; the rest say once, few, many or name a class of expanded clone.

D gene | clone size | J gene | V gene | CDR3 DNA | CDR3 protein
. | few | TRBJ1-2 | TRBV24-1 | TGTGCCACCAGTCCACGGGCAGCTAACTATGGCTACACCTTC | CATSPRAANYGYTF
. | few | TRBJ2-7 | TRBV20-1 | TGCAGTGCTCGACCCGCCTACGAGCAGTACTTC | CSARPAYEQYF
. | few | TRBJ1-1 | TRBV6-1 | TGTGCCAGCAGTGAATATCAGGGAGTGAACACTGAAGCTTTCTTT | CASSEYQGVNTEAFF
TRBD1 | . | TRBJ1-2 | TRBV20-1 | TGCAGTGCTGCCTCTAGGGGGCGCAACTATGGCTACACCTTC | CSAASRGRNYGYTF
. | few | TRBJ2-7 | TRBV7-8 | TGTGCCAGCAGCTTTGCTGTTCCAGGCGAGGGCGAGCAGTACTTC | CASSFAVPGEGEQYF
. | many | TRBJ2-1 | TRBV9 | TGTGCCAGCAGCGTAGGGGGCGGGTATGAGCAGTTCTTC | CASSVGGGYEQFF
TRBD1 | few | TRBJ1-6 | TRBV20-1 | TGCAGTGCCCGGCTGGGACAGGGTAATTCACCCCTCCACTTT | CSARLGQGNSPLHF
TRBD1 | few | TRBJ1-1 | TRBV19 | TGTGCCAGTAGTTTTCCGGGACAGGGGGTGACTGAAGCTTTCTTT | CASSFPGQGVTEAFF
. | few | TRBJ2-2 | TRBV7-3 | TGTGCCAGCAGCTCACCGGTTTACACCGGGGAGCTGTTTTTT | CASSSPVYTGELFF
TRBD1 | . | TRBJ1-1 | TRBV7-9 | TGTGCCAGCAGCGACGCCCGTAGGACAGGGCCTATGAACACTGAAGCTTTCTTT | CASSDARRTGPMNTEAFF
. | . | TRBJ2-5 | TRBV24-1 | TGTGCCACCAGTGAGGTGAGAGGGAGCGTGGAGACCCAGTACTTC | CATSEVRGSVETQYF
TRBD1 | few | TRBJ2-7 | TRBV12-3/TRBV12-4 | TGTGCCAGCAGTTGGACAGGGGGCTCCTACGAGCAGTACTTC | CASSWTGGSYEQYF
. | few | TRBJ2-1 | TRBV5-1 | TGCGCCAGCAGCTTGAACCTAGCCAATGAGCAGTTCTTC | CASSLNLANEQFF
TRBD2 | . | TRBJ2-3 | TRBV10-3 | TGTGCCATCAGTCCAAGCGGGGGGCCTCTTACGCAGTATTTT | CAISPSGGPLTQYF
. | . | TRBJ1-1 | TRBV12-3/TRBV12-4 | TGTGCCAGCAGTTTTATAGCCATAGTGGCAGGACCGAACACTGAAGCTTTCTTT | CASSFIAIVAGPNTEAFF